This TCR beta chain was documented in a study of beta chain features in type 1 diabetes. About the research overall: Patients did not differ from healthy donors in age, gender or cell yield.

CDR1 is SGHRS and CDR2 is YFSETQ in the germline V gene. CDR3 size: 15 residues. V shed 4 bases and J 5 bases; nucleotides not matched to a gene: 11. This clone has only a few counts. Its target is unknown. Expressed TCRB transcripts were sequenced because the entire RNA isolate underwent reverse transcription. TCRdb's table, derived via immunoSEQ multiplex PCR, lists solely in-frame clones and lacks some. The table records 310,000 or so clones, about 15% of them present only once. Findings and caveats of the study: People with Type 1 diabetes carried modestly yet significantly shorter TCRB CDR3s in all four CD4+ subsets.

This chain uses TRBV5-1 with TRBJ2-7; the match to TRBD2 covers 8 bases. The sequencing input was naive CD4+ T cells from blood. The sequence derives from a man between 18 and 29 years old with type 1 diabetes. The chain's CDR3 is CASSPGTREFHEQYF. As DNA, the CDR3 is TGCGCCAGCAGCCCCGGGACTAGGGAATTCCACGAGCAGTACTTC.